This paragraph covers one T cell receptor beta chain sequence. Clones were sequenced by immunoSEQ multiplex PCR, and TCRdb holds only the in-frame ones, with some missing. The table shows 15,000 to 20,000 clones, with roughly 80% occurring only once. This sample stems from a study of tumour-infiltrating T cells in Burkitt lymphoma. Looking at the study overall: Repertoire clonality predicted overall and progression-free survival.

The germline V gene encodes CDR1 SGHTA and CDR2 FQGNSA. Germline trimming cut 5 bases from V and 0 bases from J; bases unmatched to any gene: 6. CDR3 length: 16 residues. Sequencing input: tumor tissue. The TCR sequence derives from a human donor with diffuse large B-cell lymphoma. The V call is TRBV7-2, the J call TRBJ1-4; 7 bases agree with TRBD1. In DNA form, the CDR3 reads TGTGCCAGCAGCGGCGACAGGGTTTCAACTAATGAAAAACTGTTTTTT. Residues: CASSGDRVSTNEKLFF.